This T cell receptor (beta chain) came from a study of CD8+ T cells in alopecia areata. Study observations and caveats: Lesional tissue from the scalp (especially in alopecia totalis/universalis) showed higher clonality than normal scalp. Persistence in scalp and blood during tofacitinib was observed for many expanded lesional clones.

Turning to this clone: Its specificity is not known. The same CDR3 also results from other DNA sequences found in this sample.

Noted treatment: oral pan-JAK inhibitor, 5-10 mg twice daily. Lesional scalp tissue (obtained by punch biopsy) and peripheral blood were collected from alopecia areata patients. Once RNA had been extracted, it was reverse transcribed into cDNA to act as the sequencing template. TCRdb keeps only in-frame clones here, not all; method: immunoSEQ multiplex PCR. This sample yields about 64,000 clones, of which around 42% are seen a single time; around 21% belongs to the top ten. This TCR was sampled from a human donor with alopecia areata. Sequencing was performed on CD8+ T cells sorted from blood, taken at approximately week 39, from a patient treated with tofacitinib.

CDR3 region: CASSLGDQPQHF. The CDR3 DNA follows: TGTGCCAGCAGTCTAGGGGATCAGCCCCAGCATTTT. The rearrangement uses TRBV7-9 and TRBJ1-5, with D possibly matching TRBD1 (5 bases). The CDR3 spans 12 residues. V lost 6 bases and J lost 5, with 8 bases in between. The germline CDR1 and CDR2 sequences are SEHNR and FQNEAQ (reference sequence).